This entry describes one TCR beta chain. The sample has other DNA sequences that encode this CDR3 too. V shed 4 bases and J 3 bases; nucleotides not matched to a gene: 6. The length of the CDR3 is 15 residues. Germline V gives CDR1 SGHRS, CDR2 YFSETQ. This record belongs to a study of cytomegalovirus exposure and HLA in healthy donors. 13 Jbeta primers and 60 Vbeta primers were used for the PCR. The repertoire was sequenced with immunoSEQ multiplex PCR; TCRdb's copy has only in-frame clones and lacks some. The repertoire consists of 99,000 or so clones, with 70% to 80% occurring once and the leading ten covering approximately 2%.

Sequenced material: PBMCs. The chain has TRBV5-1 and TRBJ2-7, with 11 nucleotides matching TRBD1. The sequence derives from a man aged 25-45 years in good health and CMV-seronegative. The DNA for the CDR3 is TGCGCCAGCAGCCTTTGGACAGGGGGCCTCTACGAGCAGTACTTC. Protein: CASSLWTGGLYEQYF. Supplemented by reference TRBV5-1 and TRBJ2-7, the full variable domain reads KAGVTQTPRYLIKTRGQQVTLSCSPISGHRSVSWYQQTPGQGLQFLFEYFSETQRNKGNFPGRFSGRQFSNSRSEMNVSTLELGDSALYLCASSLWTGGLYEQYFGPGTRLTVT.